The rows below give T cell receptor beta chains drawn from one sample of a study of T cell changes during pregnancy in multiple sclerosis. Using immunoSEQ multiplex PCR, the repertoire was profiled, and TCRdb retains in-frame clones only, with some absent. Of around 38,000 clones in the sample, 92% were seen once. The material sequenced was CD8+ T cells from peripheral blood mononuclear cells, taken in the third trimester of pregnancy. The source is a female donor with multiple sclerosis, enrolled in a pregnancy study. Both conserved end residues are part of each CDR3. Each record gives: CDR3 length, D gene, clone size, V gene, J gene, CDR3 DNA, CDR3 protein. A D gene is named only where the DNA matches it firmly. For some rows the clone size is stated as once, few or many, or as a class when expanded; others skip it.

17,NA,NA,TRBV5-1,TRBJ1-2,TGCGCCAGCAGCTTGGCCATACTGTCAGGGGATAACTATGGCTACACCTTC,CASSLAILSGDNYGYTF
13,NA,NA,TRBV6-6,TRBJ2-7,TGTGCCAGCAGCCTGGGGCAGGCGGTCGAGCAGTACTTC,CASSLGQAVEQYF
14,NA,NA,TRBV6-5,TRBJ1-2,TGTGCCAGCAGTTACCGAGGACAGCGCTATGGCTACACCTTC,CASSYRGQRYGYTF
14,TRBD2,NA,TRBV6-6,TRBJ2-1,TGTGCCACCGGGACTAGCGCAAACTACAATGAGCAGTTCTTC,CATGTSANYNEQFF
13,NA,NA,TRBV6-5,TRBJ2-7,TGTGCCAGCAGTTACTCGACCGGGAACGAGCAGTACTTC,CASSYSTGNEQYF
14,NA,NA,TRBV4-2,TRBJ2-1,TGTGCCAGCAGCCAGCTACTAGAGGACAATGAGCAGTTCTTC,CASSQLLEDNEQFF
16,TRBD1,NA,TRBV4-1,TRBJ2-7,TGCGCCAGCAGCCAAGAAGAACAGGGGCAATCCTACGAGCAGTACTTC,CASSQEEQGQSYEQYF
14,NA,NA,TRBV9,TRBJ1-5,TGTGCCAGCAGCGTAGGCGATAGCAATCAGCCCCAGCATTTT,CASSVGDSNQPQHF
14,NA,NA,TRBV7-9,TRBJ1-4,TGTGCCAGCAGCTCCCGGGATCTTAATGAAAAACTGTTTTTT,CASSSRDLNEKLFF
14,TRBD1,NA,TRBV13,TRBJ1-2,TGTGCCAGCAGCCCGCCGGGACAGGCTTATGGCTACACCTTC,CASSPPGQAYGYTF
16,NA,NA,TRBV9,TRBJ2-7,TGTGCCAGCAGCCCCAGGGGGCAGCGGGATCCGTTCGAGCAGTACTTC,CASSPRGQRDPFEQYF
12,NA,NA,TRBV7-2,TRBJ1-1,TGTGCCAGCAGCTTCGGGGTCACTGAAGCTTTCTTT,CASSFGVTEAFF
14,NA,NA,TRBV15,TRBJ2-2,TGTGCCACCAGCAGAACTTACTACACCGGGGAGCTGTTTTTT,CATSRTYYTGELFF
15,TRBD1,NA,TRBV7-9,TRBJ2-5,TGTGCCAGCAGCTTAGCGCAAGGGGGCAGAGAGACCCAGTACTTC,CASSLAQGGRETQYF
13,TRBD2,NA,TRBV7-9,TRBJ2-1,TGTGCCAGCAGCCCTAGCGGGAGCAATGAGCAGTTCTTC,CASSPSGSNEQFF
17,TRBD2,NA,TRBV9,TRBJ2-3,TGTGCCAGCAGCGCTTGGGCCGGGACTAGCGGTACAGATACGCAGTATTTT,CASSAWAGTSGTDTQYF
13,NA,once,TRBV27,TRBJ2-2,TGTGCCAGCAGTTTAGGCGGGGCCGGGGAGCTGTTTTTT,CASSLGGAGELFF
19,TRBD2,NA,TRBV19,TRBJ2-2,TGTGCCAGTAGTACAACTAGCGGGAGGGCACGCCTGGTAGAGGGGGAGCTGTTTTTT,CASSTTSGRARLVEGELFF
15,NA,NA,TRBV6-5,TRBJ2-5,TGTGCCAGCAGTTACTCGAAACAGCCCCAAGAGACCCAGTACTTC,CASSYSKQPQETQYF
14,TRBD1,once,TRBV10-3,TRBJ1-5,TGTGCCATCAGTGAAGGGACAGGCTATCAGCCCCAGCATTTT,CAISEGTGYQPQHF
13,NA,few,TRBV19,TRBJ1-1,TGTGCCAGTAGTATAAGTCAGGTGACTGAAGCTTTCTTT,CASSISQVTEAFF
14,TRBD2,NA,TRBV6-6,TRBJ2-3,TGTGCCAGCAGTTACCGCGGACTAGCAGATACGCAGTATTTT,CASSYRGLADTQYF
15,NA,once,TRBV5-8,TRBJ2-7,TGTGCCAGCAGCTTGTACCAGGGGACGTTCCACGAGCAGTACTTC,CASSLYQGTFHEQYF
15,NA,NA,TRBV7-9,TRBJ1-4,TGTGCCAGCAGCGGGGAGGTCGGGCCCGGGGAAAAACTGTTTTTT,CASSGEVGPGEKLFF
14,NA,NA,TRBV27,TRBJ2-1,TGTGCCAGCAGTAGCCTACTGACAAACAATGAGCAGTTCTTC,CASSSLLTNNEQFF
15,TRBD2,NA,TRBV6-4,TRBJ2-1,TGTGCCAGCAGTCCCTCAGCGGGATCCTACAATGAGCAGTTCTTC,CASSPSAGSYNEQFF
15,NA,NA,TRBV11-1,TRBJ2-5,TGTGCCAGCAGCCCCAGTCGAGGATTCCAAGAGACCCAGTACTTC,CASSPSRGFQETQYF
14,TRBD1,NA,TRBV29-1,TRBJ1-2,TGCAGCGTTGAAGTAGGGGGCCCCCACTATGGCTACACCTTC,CSVEVGGPHYGYTF
14,NA,NA,TRBV11-2,TRBJ1-2,TGTGCCAGCAGCTTAGAGGACACCCTCTATGGCTACACCTTC,CASSLEDTLYGYTF
14,TRBD2,NA,TRBV7-2,TRBJ2-7,TGTGCCAGCAGCGTACTAGCGGGAAACGACGAGCAGTACTTC,CASSVLAGNDEQYF
16,NA,NA,TRBV6-6,TRBJ1-5,TGTGCCAGCAGTTACTCGCCCAGGGAGGTCAATCAGCCCCAGCATTTT,CASSYSPREVNQPQHF
15,NA,NA,TRBV28,TRBJ2-1,TGTGCCAGCAGTTCGGATCAGGGGGGCTACAATGAGCAGTTCTTC,CASSSDQGGYNEQFF
15,NA,NA,TRBV27,TRBJ2-2,TGTGCCAGCAGAACGACTAGTTTGGGCACCGGGGAGCTGTTTTTT,CASRTTSLGTGELFF
15,NA,NA,TRBV13,TRBJ2-3,TGTGCCAGCAGCACCCAGGGGGGCCGGACAGATACGCAGTATTTT,CASSTQGGRTDTQYF
15,TRBD1,once,TRBV11-2,TRBJ1-3,TGTGCCAGCAGCTTATTTTGGGACAGTGCGAACACCATATATTTT,CASSLFWDSANTIYF
15,TRBD2,NA,TRBV6-6,TRBJ2-1,TGTGCCAGCAGTTACATTCTGGCGGGAGGCCTAGAGCAGTTCTTC,CASSYILAGGLEQFF
15,NA,once,TRBV7-6,TRBJ2-1,TGTGCCAGCAGCTTAGAACTAGCTTCCTACAATGAGCAGTTCTTC,CASSLELASYNEQFF
15,NA,NA,TRBV11-2,TRBJ2-7,TGTGCCAGCAGCCTAGAGCCACGGAGCTCCTACGAGCAGTACTTC,CASSLEPRSSYEQYF